This T cell receptor beta chain was captured by sequencing in a study of T-cell memory formation after mild COVID-19. TCRdb recomputed calls from the 5' RACE reads with MiXCR, one row per CDR3 protein. The sample shows roughly 340,000 distinct CDR3 sequences, 20% of them seen only once. This clonotype was found a few times. Sequencing used PBMCs or a T cell subset sorted from them (not recorded which). This TCR was sampled from a man between 18 and 35 years old who had mild COVID-19 (a few samples of this study predate the infection). Cell type and time point are not known.

CDR3 amino acids: CASSFRPISETQYF. Written as DNA, the CDR3 is TGTGCCAGCAGTTTTAGGCCTATTTCAGAGACCCAGTACTTC. The V and J genes are TRBV28 and TRBJ2-5; unclear D gene. Per germline, CDR1 MDHEN and CDR2 SYDVKM. The ends were cut back, 3 bases at V and 4 bases at J, with 12 bases in the middle. This CDR3 is built from 14 residues.